This TCR beta chain originates from a study of shared clonotypes between healthy human individuals. This CDR3 has 16 residues. In germline, CDR1 is SGHDT, CDR2 YYEEEE. V was pared by 4 bases and J by 5 bases, with 21 bases between. TCRdb's copy holds only in-frame clones and misses some; the assay was immunoSEQ multiplex PCR. The repertoire includes millions of clones, 90% to 95% of them detected once, and over 0.12% sits in the top ten. The chain recombines TRBV5-6 with TRBJ2-5, with D possibly TRBD2 on 7 matching bases. Specimen: naive CD4+ T cells sorted from blood. Subset in this sample: CD45RA+ positively selected. This clonotype originated in a man between 18 and 35 years old in good health. Written as DNA, the CDR3 is TGTGCCAGCAGCCCGATGTTGGAGGGGGGGCGCGAGACCCAGTACTTC. It codes for CASSPMLEGGRETQYF.